This T cell receptor (beta chain) was found in a study of control samples from healthy donors and cancer patients. Measured with immunoSEQ multiplex PCR; TCRdb has only the in-frame clones, and not every one. The sample yields 200,000 or so clones, just under 95% seen once. Losses at the gene ends were 3 bases for V and 8 bases for J; bases not matched to a gene: 12. Germline V gene data show CDR1 as SGDLS and CDR2 as YYNGEE. There are 15 residues in the CDR3. Sample: blood. The chain joins TRBV9 to TRBJ1-2, with 8 positions matching TRBD1. This receptor was obtained from a man in his forties or fifties in good health. The CDR3 DNA follows: TGTGCCAGCAGCGACCCCTACCGGACAGGGTTGGGCTACACCTTC. Residues: CASSDPYRTGLGYTF. Using reference TRBV9 and TRBJ1-2 for the parts outside the CDR3, the full variable domain is DSGVTQTPKHLITATGQRVTLRCSPRSGDLSVYWYQQSLDQGLQFLIQYYNGEERAKGNILERFSAQQFPDLHSELNLSSLELGDSALYFCASSDPYRTGLGYTFGSGTRLTVV.